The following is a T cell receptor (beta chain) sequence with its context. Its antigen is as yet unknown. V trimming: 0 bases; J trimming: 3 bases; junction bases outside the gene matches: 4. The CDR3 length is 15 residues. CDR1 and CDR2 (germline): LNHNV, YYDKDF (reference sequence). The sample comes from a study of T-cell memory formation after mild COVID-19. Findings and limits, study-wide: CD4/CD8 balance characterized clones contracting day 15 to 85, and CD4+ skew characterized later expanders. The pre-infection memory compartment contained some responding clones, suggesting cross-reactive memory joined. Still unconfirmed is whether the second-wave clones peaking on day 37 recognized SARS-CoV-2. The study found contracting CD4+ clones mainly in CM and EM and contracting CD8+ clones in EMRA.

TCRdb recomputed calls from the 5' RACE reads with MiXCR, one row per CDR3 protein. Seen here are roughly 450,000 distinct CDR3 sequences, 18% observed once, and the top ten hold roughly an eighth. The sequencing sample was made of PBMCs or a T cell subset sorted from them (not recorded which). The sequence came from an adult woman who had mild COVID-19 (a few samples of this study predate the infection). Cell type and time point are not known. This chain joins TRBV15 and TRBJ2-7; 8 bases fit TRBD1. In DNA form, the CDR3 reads TGTGCCACCAGCAGAGAGAGACAGGGGTTCTACGAGCAGTACTTC. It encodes CATSRERQGFYEQYF.